Given below is one T cell receptor beta chain in context. Its specificity is unknown. This sample was taken from a study of cytomegalovirus exposure and HLA in healthy donors. As for the study in general: A prior analysis found 117 million unique TCR beta sequences from 170 million or so T cells.

Amplification used 60 Vbeta primers and 13 Jbeta primers. Profiled with immunoSEQ multiplex PCR; TCRdb holds only in-frame clones, not every one. The sample includes a few hundred thousand clones, 82% of them seen just once. Study conclusions and caveats: The CMV antigen specificity of a few CMV-associated chains was confirmed through in vitro analysis. The study dropped some indistinguishable V segments, TRBV6-2 and TRBV6-3 among them. Presence/absence comparisons presumed near-even sequencing depth among donors.

Trimming removed 1 base at V and 3 bases at J, with 13 bases between. The CDR3 is 17 residues long. From germline, CDR1 is SGHDN and CDR2 FVKESK. The clonotype originates from a woman aged 35 to 49 in good health and CMV-seronegative. The J gene is TRBJ1-6, the V gene TRBV14, with unresolved D. Sequencing was carried out using PBMCs. Here the CDR3 reads CASSQVLGDVYNSPLHF. In DNA form, the CDR3 reads TGTGCCAGCAGCCAAGTCCTGGGCGACGTCTATAATTCACCCCTCCACTTT.